This T cell receptor beta chain was identified in a study of blood T cell repertoires in COVID-19. Sequenced by immunoSEQ multiplex PCR; TCRdb stores in-frame clones only, minus some. The table has 200,000 to 250,000 clones, about 79% seen once; the top ten hold more than 1.2%. On this clone: One end of the junction is discordant with germline, which a read error may explain.

The germline V gene has CDR1 LNHNV and CDR2 YYDKDF (reference sequence). The CDR3 consists of 15 residues. The sequenced sample consisted of peripheral blood. The origin of this receptor is a woman aged 40-49 years who had recovered from COVID-19. The rearrangement joins TRBV15 to TRBJ2-3; TRBD2 aligns across 10 bases. This CDR3 is CATSGERGGPDTQYF. For the CDR3, the DNA is TGTGCCACCAGCGGAGAGCGGGGGGGCCCAGATACGCAGTATTTT.